This TCR beta chain stems from a study of CD8 T cells in Susac syndrome. CD8+ and CD4+ T cells from blood underwent TCR beta sequencing, which was carried out in a high-throughput format. Random hexamers were used to reverse transcribe roughly 0.45 to 1 ug of RNA. MiXCR, run by TCRdb on the immunoSEQ multiplex PCR reads, gives a single entry per CDR3 protein. The data contain over 150,000 distinct CDR3 sequences, about 93% of them singletons. CDR3 length equals 15 residues. Germline CDR1 reads SGHAT; CDR2 reads FQNNGV. Trimming took off 3 bases at V and 5 bases at J, with 13 bases between the two ends.

The sample comprised CD4+ T cells from PBMCs. The V call is TRBV11-2, the J call TRBJ2-2, with unresolved D. The receptor was derived from a human donor with Susac syndrome. The CDR3 loop is CASSFGTLKTGELFF. In DNA, the CDR3 is TGTGCCAGCAGCTTCGGTACCCTCAAGACCGGGGAGCTGTTTTTT.